The source of this T cell receptor (beta chain) is a study of T-cell reconstitution after alpha-beta-depleted transplantation in children. CDR1 is KGHSH and CDR2 is LQKENI in the germline V gene. With V trimmed by 3 bases and J by 8 bases, 6 bases remained unmatched. The CDR3 extends over 15 amino acids. Researchers prepared the TCRbeta library using unique molecular identifiers, the study reports. TCRdb called the PCR reads again in MiXCR, with one record for every CDR3 protein. Of 600,000 to 700,000 distinct CDR3 sequences in the sample, around 17% were seen once. The V call is TRBV18, the J call TRBJ1-6; TRBD1 matches at 8 bases. The clonotype comes from a human donor who donated a stem cell graft to a child with acute myeloid leukemia. This sample comprised PBMCs from the stem cell graft donor, obtained from the stem cell graft. CDR3 loop: CASSPQGARDSPLHF. The CDR3 nucleotides are TGTGCCAGCTCACCGCAGGGGGCGCGCGATTCACCCCTCCACTTT. The full variable domain, its missing parts supplied by reference TRBV18 and TRBJ1-6, is NAGVMQNPRHLVRRRGQEARLRCSPMKGHSHVYWYRQLPEEGLKFMVYLQKENIIDESGMPKERFSAEFPKEGPSILRIQQVVRGDSAAYFCASSPQGARDSPLHFGNGTRLTVT.